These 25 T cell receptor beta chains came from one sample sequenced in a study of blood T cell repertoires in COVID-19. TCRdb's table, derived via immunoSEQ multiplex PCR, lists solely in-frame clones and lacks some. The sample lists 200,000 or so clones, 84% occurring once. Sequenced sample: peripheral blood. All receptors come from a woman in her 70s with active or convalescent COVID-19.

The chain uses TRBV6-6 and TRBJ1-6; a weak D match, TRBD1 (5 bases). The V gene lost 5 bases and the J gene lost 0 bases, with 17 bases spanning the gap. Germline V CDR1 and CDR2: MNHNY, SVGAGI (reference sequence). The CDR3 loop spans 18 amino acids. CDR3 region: CASSLVTRGSSYNSPLHF. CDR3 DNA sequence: TGTGCCAGCAGTCTAGTTACAAGGGGAAGCTCCTATAATTCACCCCTCCACTTT.

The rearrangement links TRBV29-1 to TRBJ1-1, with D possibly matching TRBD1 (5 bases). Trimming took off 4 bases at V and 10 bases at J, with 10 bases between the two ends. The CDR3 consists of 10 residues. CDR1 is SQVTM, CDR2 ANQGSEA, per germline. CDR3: CSVAAQGAFF. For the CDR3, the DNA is TGCAGCGTTGCCGCGCAGGGAGCTTTCTTT.

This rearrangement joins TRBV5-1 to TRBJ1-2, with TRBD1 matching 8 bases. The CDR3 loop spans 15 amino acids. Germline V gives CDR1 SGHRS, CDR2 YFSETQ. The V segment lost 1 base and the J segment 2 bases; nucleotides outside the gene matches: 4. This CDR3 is CASSLLGQGNYGYTF. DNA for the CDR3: TGCGCCAGCAGCTTGTTAGGACAGGGCAACTATGGCTACACCTTC.

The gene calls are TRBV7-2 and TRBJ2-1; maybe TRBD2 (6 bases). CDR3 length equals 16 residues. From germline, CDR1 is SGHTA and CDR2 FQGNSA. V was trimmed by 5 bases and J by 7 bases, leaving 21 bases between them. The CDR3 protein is CASSPPGLAIRNEQFF. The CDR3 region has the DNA TGTGCCAGCAGCCCCCCGGGCCTAGCGATCCGGAATGAGCAGTTCTTC.

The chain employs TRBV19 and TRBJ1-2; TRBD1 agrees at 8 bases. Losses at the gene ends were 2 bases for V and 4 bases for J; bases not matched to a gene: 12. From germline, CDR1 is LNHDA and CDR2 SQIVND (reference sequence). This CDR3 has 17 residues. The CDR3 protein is CASSIRASGGAGYGYTF. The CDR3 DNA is TGTGCCAGTAGTATAAGAGCCTCAGGGGGCGCAGGCTATGGCTACACCTTC.

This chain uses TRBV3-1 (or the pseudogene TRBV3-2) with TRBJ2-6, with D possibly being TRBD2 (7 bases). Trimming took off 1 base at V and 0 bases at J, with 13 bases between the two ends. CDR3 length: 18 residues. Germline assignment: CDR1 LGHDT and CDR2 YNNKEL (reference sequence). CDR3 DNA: TGTGCCAGCAGCCAAGTCGTCCGGGGGGCCTCTGGGGCCAACGTCCTGACTTTC. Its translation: CASSQVVRGASGANVLTF.

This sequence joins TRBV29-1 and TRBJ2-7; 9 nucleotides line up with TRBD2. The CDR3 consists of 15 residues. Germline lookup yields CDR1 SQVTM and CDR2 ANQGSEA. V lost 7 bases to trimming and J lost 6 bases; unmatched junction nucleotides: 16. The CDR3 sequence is CSASAISGSTGEQYF. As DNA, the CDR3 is TGCAGCGCTAGCGCCATTAGCGGGAGTACGGGCGAGCAGTACTTC.

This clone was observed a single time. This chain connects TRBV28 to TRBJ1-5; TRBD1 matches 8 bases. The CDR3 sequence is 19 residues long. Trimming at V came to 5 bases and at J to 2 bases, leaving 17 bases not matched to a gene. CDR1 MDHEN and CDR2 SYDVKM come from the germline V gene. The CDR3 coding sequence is TGTGCCAGCAGTCCAACCCCGGGACAGGTGGATAAGGGCAATCAGCCCCAGCATTTT. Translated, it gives CASSPTPGQVDKGNQPQHF.

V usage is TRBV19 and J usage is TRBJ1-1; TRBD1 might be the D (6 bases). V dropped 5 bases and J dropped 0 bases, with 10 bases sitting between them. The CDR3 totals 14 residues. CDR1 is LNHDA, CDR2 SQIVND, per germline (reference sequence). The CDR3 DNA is TGTGCCAGTAGTCCCACAGGGTTGAACACTGAAGCTTTCTTT. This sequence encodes CASSPTGLNTEAFF.

CDR3 sequence (DNA): TGTGCCAGTAGTATCGACAGGGTCTCCTACGAGCAGTACTTC. As protein: CASSIDRVSYEQYF. The chain employs TRBV19 and TRBJ2-7; TRBD1 matches at 7 bases. The ends lost 3 bases at V and 0 bases at J; junction bases unmatched: 2. The CDR3 covers 14 residues. Germline CDR1 is LNHDA and CDR2 is SQIVND (reference sequence). The whole variable domain, filled in from reference TRBV19 and TRBJ2-7, reads DGGITQSPKYLFRKEGQNVTLSCEQNLNHDAMYWYRQDPGQGLRLIYYSQIVNDFQKGDIAEGYSVSREKKESFPLTVTSAQKNPTAFYLCASSIDRVSYEQYFGPGTRLTVT.

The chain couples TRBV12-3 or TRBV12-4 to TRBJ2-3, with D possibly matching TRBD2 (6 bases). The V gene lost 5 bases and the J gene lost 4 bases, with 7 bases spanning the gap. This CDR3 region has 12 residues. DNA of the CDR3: TGTGCCAGCAGTAGGGACTCAGATACGCAGTATTTT. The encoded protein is CASSRDSDTQYF.

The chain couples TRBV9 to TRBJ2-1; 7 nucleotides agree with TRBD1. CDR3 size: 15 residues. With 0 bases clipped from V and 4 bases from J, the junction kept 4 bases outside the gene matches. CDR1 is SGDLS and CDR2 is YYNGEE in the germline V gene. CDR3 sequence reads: CASSVEGAPYNEQFF. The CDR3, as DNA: TGTGCCAGCAGCGTAGAGGGGGCTCCGTACAATGAGCAGTTCTTC.

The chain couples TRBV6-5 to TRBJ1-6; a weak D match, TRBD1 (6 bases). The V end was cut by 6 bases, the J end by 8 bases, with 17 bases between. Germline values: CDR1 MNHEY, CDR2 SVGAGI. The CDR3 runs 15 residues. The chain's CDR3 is CASSSSQGWDSPLHF. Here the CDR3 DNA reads TGTGCCAGCAGCTCCTCACAGGGCTGGGATTCACCCCTCCACTTT.

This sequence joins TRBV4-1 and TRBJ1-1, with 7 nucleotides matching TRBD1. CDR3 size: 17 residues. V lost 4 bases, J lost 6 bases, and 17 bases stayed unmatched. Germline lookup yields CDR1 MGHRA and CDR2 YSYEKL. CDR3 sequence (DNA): TGCGCCAGCAGCCCTGGACAGGTGTTACGTTTGAGGTCTGAAGCTTTCTTT. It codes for CASSPGQVLRLRSEAFF.

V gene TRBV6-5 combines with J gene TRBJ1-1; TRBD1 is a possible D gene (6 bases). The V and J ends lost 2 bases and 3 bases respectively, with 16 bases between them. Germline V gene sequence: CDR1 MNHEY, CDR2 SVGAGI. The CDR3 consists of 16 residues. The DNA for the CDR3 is TGTGCCAGCAGTTACCGATCGGACAGAAGGCACACTGAAGCTTTCTTT. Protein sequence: CASSYRSDRRHTEAFF.

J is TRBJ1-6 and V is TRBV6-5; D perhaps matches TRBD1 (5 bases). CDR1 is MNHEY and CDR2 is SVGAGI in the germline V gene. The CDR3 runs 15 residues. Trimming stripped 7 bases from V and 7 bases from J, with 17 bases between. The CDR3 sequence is CASTRPSGGNSPLHF. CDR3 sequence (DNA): TGTGCCAGCACCAGACCCTCCGGGGGGAATTCACCCCTCCACTTT.

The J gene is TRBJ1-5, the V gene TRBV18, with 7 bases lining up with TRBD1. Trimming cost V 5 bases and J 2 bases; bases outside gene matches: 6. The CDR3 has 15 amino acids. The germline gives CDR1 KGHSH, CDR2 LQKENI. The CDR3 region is CASSSRQGGNQPQHF. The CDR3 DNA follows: TGTGCCAGCTCATCAAGACAGGGCGGCAATCAGCCCCAGCATTTT. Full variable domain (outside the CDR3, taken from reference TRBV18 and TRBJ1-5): NAGVMQNPRHLVRRRGQEARLRCSPMKGHSHVYWYRQLPEEGLKFMVYLQKENIIDESGMPKERFSAEFPKEGPSILRIQQVVRGDSAAYFCASSSRQGGNQPQHFGDGTRLSIL.

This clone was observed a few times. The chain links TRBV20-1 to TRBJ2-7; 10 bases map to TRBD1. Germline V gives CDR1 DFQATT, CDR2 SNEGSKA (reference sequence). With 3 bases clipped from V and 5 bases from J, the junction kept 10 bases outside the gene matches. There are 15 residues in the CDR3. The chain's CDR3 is CSASRRDRGLNEQYF. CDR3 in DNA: TGCAGTGCTAGTCGTAGGGACAGGGGTTTGAACGAGCAGTACTTC.

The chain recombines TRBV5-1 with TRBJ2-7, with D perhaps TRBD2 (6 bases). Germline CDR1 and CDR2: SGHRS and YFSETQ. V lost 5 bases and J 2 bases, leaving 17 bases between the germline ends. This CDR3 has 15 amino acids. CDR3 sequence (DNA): TGCGCCAGCAGAGCCGGGACTGGACTACCCTACGAGCAGTACTTC. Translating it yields CASRAGTGLPYEQYF.

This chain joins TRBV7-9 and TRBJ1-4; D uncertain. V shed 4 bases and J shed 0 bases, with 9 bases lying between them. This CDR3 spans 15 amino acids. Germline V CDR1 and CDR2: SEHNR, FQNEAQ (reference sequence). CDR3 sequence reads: CASSSVAATNEKLFF. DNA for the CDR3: TGTGCCAGCAGCTCCGTTGCGGCAACTAATGAAAAACTGTTTTTT.

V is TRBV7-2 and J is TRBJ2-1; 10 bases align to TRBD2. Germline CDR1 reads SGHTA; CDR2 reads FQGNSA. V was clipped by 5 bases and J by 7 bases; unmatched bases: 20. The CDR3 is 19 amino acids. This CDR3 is CASSPFGSLAGDRVNEQFF. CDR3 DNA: TGTGCCAGCAGCCCATTCGGGAGTCTAGCGGGAGATCGGGTGAATGAGCAGTTCTTC.

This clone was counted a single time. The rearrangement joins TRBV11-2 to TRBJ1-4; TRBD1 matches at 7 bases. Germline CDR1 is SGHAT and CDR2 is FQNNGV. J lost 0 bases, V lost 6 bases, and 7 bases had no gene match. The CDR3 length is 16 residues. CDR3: CASRLLTGATNEKLFF. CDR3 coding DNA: TGTGCCAGCAGGTTACTCACAGGGGCAACTAATGAAAAACTGTTTTTT. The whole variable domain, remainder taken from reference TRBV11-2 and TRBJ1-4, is EAGVAQSPRYKIIEKRQSVAFWCNPISGHATLYWYQQILGQGPKLLIQFQNNGVVDDSQLPKDRFSAERLKGVDSTLKIQPAKLEDSAVYLCASRLLTGATNEKLFFGSGTQLSVL.

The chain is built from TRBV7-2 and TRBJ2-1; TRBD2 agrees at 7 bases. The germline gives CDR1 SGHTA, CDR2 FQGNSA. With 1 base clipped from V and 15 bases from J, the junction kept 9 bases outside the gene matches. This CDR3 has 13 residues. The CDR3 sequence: CASSLVLSGGRFF. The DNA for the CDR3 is TGTGCCAGCAGCTTAGTGCTTTCGGGGGGTCGGTTCTTC.

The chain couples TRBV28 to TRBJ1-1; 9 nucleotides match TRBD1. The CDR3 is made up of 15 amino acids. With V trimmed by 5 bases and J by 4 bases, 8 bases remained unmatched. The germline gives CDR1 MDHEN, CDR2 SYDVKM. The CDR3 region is CASSPRGQGLTEAFF. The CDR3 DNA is TGTGCCAGCAGTCCCCGGGGACAGGGACTCACTGAAGCTTTCTTT.

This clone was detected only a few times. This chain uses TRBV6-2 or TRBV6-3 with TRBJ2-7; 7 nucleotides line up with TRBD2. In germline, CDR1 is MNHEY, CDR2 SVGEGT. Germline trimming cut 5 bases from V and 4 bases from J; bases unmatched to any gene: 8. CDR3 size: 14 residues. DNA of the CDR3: TGTGCCAGCAGTCGGGAGGTGGGTTATTACGAGCAGTACTTC. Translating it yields CASSREVGYYEQYF.